These T cell receptor beta chains were read from a single sample in a study of graft-versus-host responses after intestinal transplantation. Clones were sequenced by immunoSEQ multiplex PCR, and TCRdb holds only the in-frame ones, with some missing. The table lists some 16,000 clones, approximately 88% of them singletons. Source: PBMCs, taken roughly 15 weeks after intestinal transplant. All receptors come from a human patient who received an intestinal transplant, so some T cells may come from the graft donor. The CDR3 runs from the conserved cysteine through the conserved F or W. D genes are given only for firm matches. Clone size is stated in some rows and not others, as once, few, many or a class when expanded.

abundance,v_gene,j_gene,d_gene,CDR3nt,CDR3aa
.,TRBV5-1,TRBJ2-7,.,TGCGCCAGCAGCTTCTTCTTCCCCACCCACTCGCAGCAGTACTTC,CASSFFFPTHSQQYF
.,TRBV6-1,TRBJ2-4,TRBD2,TGTGCCAGCAGTGAAGTGGGCGGGAGGGGGAACATTCAGTACTTC,CASSEVGGRGNIQYF
.,TRBV9,TRBJ2-7,TRBD1,TGTGCCAGCAGCGTAGGGGCAGGGGGTGACGAGCAGTACTTC,CASSVGAGGDEQYF
once,TRBV19,TRBJ2-7,TRBD1,TGTGCCAGTAGTACACAGGGGGCGCCGGGCGAGCAGTACTTC,CASSTQGAPGEQYF
.,TRBV19,TRBJ2-1,.,TGTGAGGTCAATGAGCAGTTCTTC,CEVNEQFF
.,TRBV5-6,TRBJ2-7,.,TGTGCCAGCGGCGACATGACAGTCAGCTCCTACGAGCAGTACTTC,CASGDMTVSSYEQYF
.,TRBV6-4,TRBJ2-2,TRBD2,TGTGCCAGCAGTGACTCGACTAGCGGGGCCCCCGGGGAGCTGTTTTTT,CASSDSTSGAPGELFF
.,TRBV28,TRBJ1-5,.,TGTGCCAGCAGCCCCCTGAGGGGCCAGCCCCAGCATTTT,CASSPLRGQPQHF
.,TRBV5-5,TRBJ2-7,TRBD2,TGTGCCAGCAGCTCCGGGACTAGCGGAGCCTACGAGCAGTACTTC,CASSSGTSGAYEQYF
.,TRBV5-1,TRBJ2-2,TRBD2,TGCGCCAGCAGCCAGCAAGCGGGAGGGGCTGACGGGGAGCTGTTTTTT,CASSQQAGGADGELFF
few,TRBV30,TRBJ2-5,.,TGTGCCTCCACACTCTCCGGGCCGATGGAGACCCAGTACTTC,CASTLSGPMETQYF